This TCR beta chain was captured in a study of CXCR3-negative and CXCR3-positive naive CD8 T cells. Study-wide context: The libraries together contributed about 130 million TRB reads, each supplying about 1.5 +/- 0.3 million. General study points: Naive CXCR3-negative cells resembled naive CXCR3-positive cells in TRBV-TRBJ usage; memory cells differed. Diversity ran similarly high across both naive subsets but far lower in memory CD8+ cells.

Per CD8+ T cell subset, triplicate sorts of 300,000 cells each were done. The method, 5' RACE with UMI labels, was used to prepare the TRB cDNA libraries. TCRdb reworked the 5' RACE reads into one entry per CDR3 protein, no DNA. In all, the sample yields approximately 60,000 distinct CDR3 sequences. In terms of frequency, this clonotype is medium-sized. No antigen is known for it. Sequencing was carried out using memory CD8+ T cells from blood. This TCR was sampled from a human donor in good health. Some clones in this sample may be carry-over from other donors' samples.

CDR3: CASSLELNEQFF. The chain recombines TRBV7-9 with TRBJ2-1. This CDR3 comprises 12 residues. CDR1 and CDR2 from the germline V gene are SEHNR and FQNEAQ (reference sequence).